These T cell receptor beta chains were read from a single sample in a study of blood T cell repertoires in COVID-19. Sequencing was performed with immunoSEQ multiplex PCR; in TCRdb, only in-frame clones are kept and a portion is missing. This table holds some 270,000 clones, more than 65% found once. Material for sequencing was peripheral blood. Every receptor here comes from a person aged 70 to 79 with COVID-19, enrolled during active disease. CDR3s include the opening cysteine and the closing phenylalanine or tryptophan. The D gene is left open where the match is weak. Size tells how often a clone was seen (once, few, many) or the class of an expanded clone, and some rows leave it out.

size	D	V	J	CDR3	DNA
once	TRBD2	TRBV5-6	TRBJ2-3	CASSFWWGGGTHTDTQYF	TGTGCCAGCAGCTTTTGGTGGGGCGGGGGGACCCACACAGATACGCAGTATTTT
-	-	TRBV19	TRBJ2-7	CASSRQLVSYEQYF	TGTGCCAGTAGCCGACAGCTAGTAAGTTACGAGCAGTACTTC
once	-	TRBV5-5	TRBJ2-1	CASSPSGWIDNEQFF	TGTGCCAGCAGCCCAAGCGGGTGGATAGACAATGAGCAGTTCTTC
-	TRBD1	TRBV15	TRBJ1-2	CATSRPNDRGRGYTF	TGTGCCACCAGCAGGCCCAACGACAGGGGACGCGGCTACACCTTC
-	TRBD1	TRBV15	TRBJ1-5	CATSRDYGGQGSGGNQPQHF	TGTGCCACCAGCAGGGATTACGGGGGACAGGGGTCTGGAGGCAATCAGCCCCAGCATTTT
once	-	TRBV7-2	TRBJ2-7	CASSLVLGQTYEQYF	TGTGCCAGCAGCTTAGTACTAGGACAGACTTACGAGCAGTACTTC
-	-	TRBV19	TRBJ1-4	CASSPWLTQTNEKLFF	TGTGCCAGTAGTCCTTGGTTGACTCAAACTAATGAAAAACTGTTTTTT
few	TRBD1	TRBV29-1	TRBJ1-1	CSDDVEDRGNTEAFF	TGCAGCGATGACGTTGAAGACAGGGGAAACACTGAAGCTTTCTTT
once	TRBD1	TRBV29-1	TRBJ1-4	CSVRDRSSNEKLFF	TGCAGCGTCCGGGACAGAAGTTCTAATGAAAAACTGTTTTTT
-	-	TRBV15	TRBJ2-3	CATSSLEGGDTQYF	TGTGCCACCAGCAGTCTGGAGGGCGGTGATACGCAGTATTTT
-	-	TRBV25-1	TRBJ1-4	CASSAEASTNEKLFF	TGTGCCAGCAGTGCCGAAGCCTCCACTAATGAAAAACTGTTTTTT
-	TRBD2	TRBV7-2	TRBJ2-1	CASSLVGGGNEQFF	TGTGCCAGCAGCTTAGTTGGCGGGGGCAATGAGCAGTTCTTC
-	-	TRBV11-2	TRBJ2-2	CASSLHLDTGELFF	TGTGCCAGCAGCTTACACCTAGACACCGGGGAGCTGTTTTTT
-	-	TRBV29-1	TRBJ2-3	CSVGGQQTPIYTDTQYF	TGCAGCGTTGGTGGACAGCAAACACCGATATACACAGATACGCAGTATTTT